Each of the 7 T cell receptor beta chains below was sequenced from the same sample in a study of blood T cell repertoires in COVID-19. TCRdb keeps only in-frame clones here, not all; method: immunoSEQ multiplex PCR. The profile shows under 300,000 clones, approximately 90% of them singletons. Sequenced material: PBMCs or T cells enriched from blood (not recorded which). These receptors all come from a man aged 35 to 55 who had recovered from COVID-19.

This clone was found once. This chain joins TRBV11-2 and TRBJ1-3, with D possibly TRBD1 on 5 matching bases. CDR3 length: 15 residues. The V end lost 0 bases, the J end lost 0 bases, and 6 bases lay between the germline ends. In germline, CDR1 is SGHAT, CDR2 FQNNGV. The CDR3 loop is CASSLDRGSGNTIYF. CDR3 bases: TGTGCCAGCAGCTTAGATAGGGGCTCTGGAAACACCATATATTTT.

This rearrangement joins TRBV11-2 to TRBJ1-1, with D perhaps TRBD1 (6 bases). V was shortened by 6 bases and J by 6 bases, with 14 bases between the two germline ends. The CDR3 sequence is 13 residues long. CDR1 is SGHAT and CDR2 is FQNNGV in the germline V gene. DNA for the CDR3: TGTGCCAGCAGACGTACAGGGAGTGCTGAAGCTTTCTTT. It translates to CASRRTGSAEAFF.

The J gene is TRBJ1-2, the V gene TRBV5-6, with 9 nucleotides matching TRBD1. Per the germline V gene, CDR1 is SGHDT and CDR2 is YYEEEE. V shed 4 bases and J 1 base; nucleotides not matched to a gene: 8. The CDR3 covers 16 residues. CDR3 in amino acids: CASSPRDRVGNYGYTF. The CDR3 coding sequence is TGTGCCAGCAGCCCTAGGGACAGGGTGGGTAACTATGGCTACACCTTC.

The chain couples TRBV19 to TRBJ1-1; no firm D call. Germline CDR1 LNHDA, CDR2 SQIVND (reference sequence). Trimming shortened V by 3 bases and J by 1 base, and 9 bases separated the two germline ends. The CDR3 sequence is 14 residues long. The CDR3 loop reads CASSMWSGNTEAFF. The DNA for the CDR3 is TGTGCCAGTAGTATGTGGAGTGGGAACACTGAAGCTTTCTTT.

The gene calls are TRBV29-1 and TRBJ2-1; 8 bases line up with TRBD1. CDR1 and CDR2 (germline): SQVTM, ANQGSEA. There are 16 residues in the CDR3. V shed 4 bases and J 4 bases; nucleotides not matched to a gene: 12. Written as DNA, the CDR3 is TGCAGCGTTGGGGGGCACGACAGGGGACAATACAATGAGCAGTTCTTC. It yields the protein CSVGGHDRGQYNEQFF.

The chain has TRBV9 and TRBJ1-4; TRBD1 might be the D (6 bases). V was trimmed by 6 bases and J by 3 bases, leaving 12 bases between them. From germline, CDR1 is SGDLS and CDR2 YYNGEE. CDR3 length equals 14 residues. DNA for the CDR3: TGTGCCAGCAAAGGGGGACGAGCTAATGAAAAACTGTTTTTT. Protein: CASKGGRANEKLFF.

The chain recombines TRBV7-2 with TRBJ1-6; TRBD1 agrees at 11 bases. This CDR3 spans 16 amino acids. With V trimmed by 1 base and J by 9 bases, 5 bases remained unmatched. From germline, CDR1 is SGHTA and CDR2 FQGNSA. The CDR3 sequence: CASSLGPGTGGSPLHF. The CDR3 nucleotides read TGTGCCAGCAGCTTAGGGCCCGGGACAGGGGGTTCACCCCTCCACTTT.